This TCR beta chain was captured by sequencing in a study of molecular identifiers for immune sequencing clone quantification. In germline, CDR1 is LGHDT, CDR2 YNNKEL (reference sequence). With V trimmed by 4 bases and J by 2 bases, 5 bases remained unmatched. CDR3 length equals 16 residues. The table lists this clonotype with many counts. TCRdb recomputed calls from the PCR reads with MiXCR, one row per CDR3 protein. Here the sample spans some 100,000 distinct CDR3 sequences, under 20% being singletons. The chain carries TRBV3-1 and TRBJ2-6; TRBD1 aligns across 7 bases. The receptor comes from a human donor in good health. Some libraries in this study had Jurkat cell RNA spiked in. The sample consisted of naive CD8+ T cells from blood, with Jurkat cell RNA spiked in. The subset denotes: FACS-sorted CD8+CD4-CCR7+CD45RA+ naive T cells. CDR3 sequence (DNA): TGTGCCAGCAGCCGTACAGGGGTCCCTGGGGCCAACGTCCTGACTTTC. This codes for CASSRTGVPGANVLTF.